The clone carrying this TCR beta chain was counted many times. Its antigen is not identified. Uncontrolled infection, other autoimmune disease, pregnancy and lactation each barred patients from inclusion. Fresh 10 ml peripheral blood yielded PBMCs. These data originate in a study of T cells in Graves' hyperthyroidism and ophthalmopathy. General study results and limits: Researchers found most expanded thyroid clonotypes above 0.001 in blood as well.

Amplified regions were TCR beta CDR3 sequences from RNA transcripts. A first-round RT-PCR of the TCR CDR3 used the HTBI primer set. TCRdb itself ran the multiplex PCR reads through MiXCR, one entry per CDR3 protein. Among over 200,000 distinct CDR3 sequences listed, approximately 16% were seen once. This CDR3 is 13 amino acids long. Germline-derived CDR1 and CDR2 are SGHTA and FQGNSA. V lost 6 bases and J lost 5; bases outside the gene matches: 4. The chain couples TRBV7-2 to TRBJ2-3, with 8 bases aligning to TRBD1. Material for sequencing was blood. This sequence was found in a man aged 40-50 years with Graves' hyperthyroidism. The CDR3, as DNA: TGTGCCAGCAGAGGACAGGGAGGAGATACGCAGTATTTT. Protein sequence: CASRGQGGDTQYF.